The present T cell receptor beta chain was sequenced within a study of blood T cell repertoires in COVID-19. The wider study: Samples representing acute and convalescent COVID-19 were sourced from the United States, Italy and Spain.

The table came from immunoSEQ multiplex PCR; TCRdb's copy has only in-frame clones and leaves some out. The sample has 470,000 or so clones, 80% to 90% seen once. Germline CDR1 SQVTM, CDR2 ANQGSEA. V shed 6 bases and J 4 bases; nucleotides not matched to a gene: 8. CDR3 length equals 13 residues. The TCR was taken from a human donor in a cohort sampled during active COVID-19. The sequenced sample was peripheral blood. The V gene is TRBV29-1, the J gene TRBJ1-2; 7 nucleotides agree with TRBD1. CDR3 sequence reads: CSVLQGMLYGYTF. The CDR3 coding sequence is TGCAGCGTGCTACAGGGGATGCTCTATGGCTACACCTTC.